What follows are 7 T cell receptor beta chains derived from one specimen sequenced in a study of cytomegalovirus exposure and HLA in healthy donors. It was with 60 Vbeta and 13 Jbeta primers that the PCR ran. Measured with immunoSEQ multiplex PCR; TCRdb has only the in-frame clones, and not every one. The sample lists over 150,000 clones; around 73% were seen once. The sequencing input was PBMCs. The receptors shown here come from a woman between 25 and 40 years old in good health and CMV-seronegative.

This sequence joins TRBV5-6 and TRBJ1-5; D is ambiguous. This CDR3 spans 12 amino acids. The V gene's germline CDR1 is SGHDT and CDR2 YYEEEE. V was pared by 4 bases and J by 3 bases, with 5 bases between. For the CDR3, the DNA is TGTGCCAGCAGCCTCCTCAATCAGCCCCAGCATTTT. Translated: CASSLLNQPQHF.

This chain uses TRBV15 with TRBJ2-5, with 9 bases matching TRBD2. This CDR3 is built from 14 residues. V shed 2 bases and J 5 bases; nucleotides not matched to a gene: 3. Germline CDR1 LNHNV, CDR2 YYDKDF (reference sequence). Written as DNA, the CDR3 is TGTGCCACCAGCAGATCTAGCGGGACTGAGACCCAGTACTTC. It yields the protein CATSRSSGTETQYF.

V is TRBV27 and J is TRBJ2-7; TRBD2 agrees at 7 bases. The germline V gene has CDR1 MNHEY and CDR2 SMNVEV (reference sequence). V dropped 0 bases and J dropped 3; count of bases not matched to a gene: 8. The CDR3 runs 16 residues. Here the CDR3 DNA reads TGTGCCAGCAGTTTATCGAGAGGGACTACCTTCTACGAGCAGTACTTC. This gives the protein CASSLSRGTTFYEQYF.

V gene TRBV9 combines with J gene TRBJ1-3; TRBD1 matches at 7 bases. V shed 4 bases and J 3 bases; nucleotides not matched to a gene: 7. The germline V gene encodes CDR1 SGDLS and CDR2 YYNGEE. This CDR3 contains 15 residues. The CDR3 is CASSFSTGFGNTIYF. The CDR3 DNA reads TGTGCCAGCAGCTTCTCGACAGGGTTTGGAAACACCATATATTTT.

This clone was counted once. An end of the junction does not agree with germline; a read error may underlie this. V gene TRBV5-1 combines with J gene TRBJ1-2, with 7 positions matching TRBD1. The germline gives CDR1 SGHRS, CDR2 YFSETQ. This CDR3 has 14 amino acids. CDR3 nucleotides: TGCGCCAGCAGCTGGGGGACAGTCAAGTATGGCTACCCCTTC. Protein: CASSWGTVKYGYPF.

The rearrangement joins TRBV7-2 to TRBJ2-2; D is unclear. The CDR3 totals 17 residues. Trimming took 5 bases from V and 0 from J, leaving 16 bases between them. Germline CDR1 and CDR2: SGHTA and FQGNSA. The DNA of the CDR3 is TGTGCCAGCAGCCTAGGAGTTACTCGAGCGAACACCGGGGAGCTGTTTTTT. Translating it yields CASSLGVTRANTGELFF.

This clone was observed a handful of times. The chain recombines TRBV6-5 with TRBJ1-4, with a tentative D call TRBD1 (6 bases). Germline CDR1 MNHEY, CDR2 SVGAGI. Deletions cut 6 bases from V and 8 bases from J, with 19 bases between. The CDR3 loop spans 15 amino acids. The CDR3 protein is CASSGAGAKEEKLFF. Here the CDR3 DNA reads TGTGCCAGCAGCGGGGCAGGGGCTAAGGAAGAAAAACTGTTTTTT.